This T cell receptor beta chain emerged from a study of T cells in women clearing cervical HPV infection. Study-level background: Controls were women whose single incident HPV16 infection cleared within 12 months without precancer or cancer. Case blood drawn at lesion detection; control blood after infection cleared.

immunoSEQ multiplex PCR used an average of around 1,200 ng genomic DNA. Sequenced by immunoSEQ multiplex PCR; TCRdb stores in-frame clones only, minus some. Its clone listing holds approximately 30,000 clones. As for this clone: The sequence runs out 3 residues before the end of the CDR3; the remainder is reconstructed from the germline J gene. This sample also contains other DNA sequences that code for the same CDR3.

The germline V gene has CDR1 GTSNPN and CDR2 SVGIG (reference sequence). The CDR3 spans 13 residues. J gave up 5 bases and V 5 bases, and 7 bases lay outside the gene matches. This clonotype was sampled from a woman aged 18 to 75 with a cervical HPV16 infection that either progressed to CIN3+ or cleared (not recorded which). The chain joins TRBV30 to TRBJ1-2, with TRBD1 matching over 8 bases. The sequencing sample was made of blood buffy coat. The covered CDR3 bases are TGTGCCTGGTATCAGGACAGGGCTTATGGC. As protein: CAWYQDRAYG. The full CDR3 reads CAWYQDRAYGYTF. Looking up the rest from reference TRBV30 and TRBJ1-2 gives the full variable domain: SQTIHQWPATLVQPVGSPLSLECTVEGTSNPNLYWYRQAAGRGLQLLFYSVGIGQISSEVPQNLSASRPQDRQFILSSKKLLLSDSGFYLCAWYQDRAYGYTFGSGTRLTVV.